The entry that follows covers one T cell receptor (beta chain) sequence. This record comes from a study of control samples from healthy donors and cancer patients. Method: immunoSEQ multiplex PCR; TCRdb's copy keeps in-frame clones and lacks some. The sample has 130,000 or so clones, roughly 89% seen once. The clonotype originates from a man aged 50-60 years with head and neck cancer. The sequencing input was PBMCs.

CDR3 in amino acids: CASSPPLPNEQFF. CDR3 sequence (DNA): TGTGCCAGTAGCCCTCCATTACCAAATGAGCAGTTCTTC. The chain carries TRBV19 and TRBJ2-1, with D unresolved. This CDR3 spans 13 amino acids. V lost 6 bases and J 7 bases, leaving 13 bases between the germline ends. The germline gives CDR1 LNHDA, CDR2 SQIVND (reference sequence).